This T cell receptor (beta chain) was captured by sequencing in a study of T cell repertoires in ileal Crohn's disease. Study details: At postoperative colonoscopy, neoterminal ileum biopsies were taken as M6.

The CDR3 consists of 17 residues. Germline CDR1 is SGHDN and CDR2 is FVKESK. J lost 2 bases, V lost 0 bases, and 10 bases had no gene match. Points on this clone: Its antigen remains unknown.

Study results and limitations: Active smokers at surgery had more clonal expansions than non-smokers. Every patient over 26.8% clonality showed endoscopic recurrence.

Measured with immunoSEQ multiplex PCR; TCRdb has only the in-frame clones, and not every one. The sample records about 60,000 clones, approximately 91% being singletons. Specified time point: neoterminal ileum biopsy at postoperative endoscopy, about 6 months after surgery. The TCR was taken from an adult with Crohn's disease. The material sequenced was ileal tissue. The chain combines TRBV14 with TRBJ2-7; 7 nucleotides agree with TRBD2. CDR3 bases: TGTGCCAGCAGCCAAGATCGGGGGGAGGGTCCAACCTACGAGCAGTACTTC. This translates into CASSQDRGEGPTYEQYF.